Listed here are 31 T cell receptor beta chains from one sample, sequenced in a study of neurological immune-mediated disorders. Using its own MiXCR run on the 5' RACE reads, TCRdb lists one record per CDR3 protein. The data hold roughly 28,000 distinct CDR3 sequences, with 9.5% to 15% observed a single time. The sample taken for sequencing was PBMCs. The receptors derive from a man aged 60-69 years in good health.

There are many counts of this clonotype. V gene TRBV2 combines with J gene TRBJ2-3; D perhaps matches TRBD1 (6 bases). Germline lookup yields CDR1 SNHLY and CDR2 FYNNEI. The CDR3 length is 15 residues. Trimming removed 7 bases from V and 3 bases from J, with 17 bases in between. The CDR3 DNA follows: TGTGCCAGCAACGGTCAAGGGGGTATAACAGATACGCAGTATTTT. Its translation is CASNGQGGITDTQYF.

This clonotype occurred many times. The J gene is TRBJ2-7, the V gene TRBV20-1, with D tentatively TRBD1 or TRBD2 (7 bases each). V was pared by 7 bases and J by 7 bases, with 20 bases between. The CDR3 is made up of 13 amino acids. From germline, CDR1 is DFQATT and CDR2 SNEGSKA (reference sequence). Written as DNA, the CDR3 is TGCAGTGTTCCCCAGACAGGGAGGGATGAGCAGTACTTC. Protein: CSVPQTGRDEQYF.

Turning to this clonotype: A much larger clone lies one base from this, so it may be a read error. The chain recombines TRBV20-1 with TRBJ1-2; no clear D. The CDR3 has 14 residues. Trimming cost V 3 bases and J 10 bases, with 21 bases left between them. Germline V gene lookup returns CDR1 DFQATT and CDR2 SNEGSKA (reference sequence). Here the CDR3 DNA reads TGCAGTGCTAGGGTCGCAGTCGGTGTGGATGTCTACACCTTC. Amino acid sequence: CSARVAVGVDVYTF.

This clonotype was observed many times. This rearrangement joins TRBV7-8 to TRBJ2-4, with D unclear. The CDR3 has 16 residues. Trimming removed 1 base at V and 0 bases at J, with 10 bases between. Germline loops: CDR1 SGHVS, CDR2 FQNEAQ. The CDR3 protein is CASSLVAGLAKNIQYF. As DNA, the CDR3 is TGTGCCAGCAGCTTAGTAGCAGGTCTAGCCAAAAACATTCAGTACTTC.

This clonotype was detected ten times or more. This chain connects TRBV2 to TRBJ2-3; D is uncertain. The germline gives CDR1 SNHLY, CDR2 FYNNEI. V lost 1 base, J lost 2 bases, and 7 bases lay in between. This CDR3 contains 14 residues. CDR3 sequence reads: CASSEGHHTDTQYF. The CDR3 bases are TGTGCCAGCAGTGAAGGTCACCACACAGATACGCAGTATTTT.

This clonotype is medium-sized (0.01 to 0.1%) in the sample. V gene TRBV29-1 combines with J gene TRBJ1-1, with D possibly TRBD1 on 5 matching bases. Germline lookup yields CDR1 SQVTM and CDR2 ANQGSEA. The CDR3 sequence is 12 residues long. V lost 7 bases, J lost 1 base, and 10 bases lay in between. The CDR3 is CSGGRANTEAFF. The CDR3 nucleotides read TGCAGCGGTGGCAGGGCGAACACTGAAGCTTTCTTT.

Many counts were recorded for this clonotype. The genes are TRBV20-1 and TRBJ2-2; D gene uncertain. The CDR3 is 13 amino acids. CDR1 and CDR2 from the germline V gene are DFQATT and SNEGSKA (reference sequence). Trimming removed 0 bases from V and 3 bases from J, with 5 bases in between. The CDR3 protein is CSARDVDTGELFF. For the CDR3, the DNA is TGCAGTGCTAGAGATGTGGACACCGGGGAGCTGTTTTTT.

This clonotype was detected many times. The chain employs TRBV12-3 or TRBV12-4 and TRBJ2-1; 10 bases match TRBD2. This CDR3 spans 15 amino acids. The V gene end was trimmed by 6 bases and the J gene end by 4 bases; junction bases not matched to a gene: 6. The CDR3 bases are TGTGCCAGCAGCCGGACTAGCGGAGCATACAATGAGCAGTTCTTC. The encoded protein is CASSRTSGAYNEQFF.

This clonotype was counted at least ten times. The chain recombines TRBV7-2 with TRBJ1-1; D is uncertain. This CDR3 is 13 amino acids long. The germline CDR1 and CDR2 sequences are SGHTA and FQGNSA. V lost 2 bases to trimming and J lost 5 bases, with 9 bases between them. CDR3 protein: CASSLTRGTEAFF. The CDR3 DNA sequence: TGTGCCAGCAGCTTAACTCGAGGGACTGAAGCTTTCTTT.

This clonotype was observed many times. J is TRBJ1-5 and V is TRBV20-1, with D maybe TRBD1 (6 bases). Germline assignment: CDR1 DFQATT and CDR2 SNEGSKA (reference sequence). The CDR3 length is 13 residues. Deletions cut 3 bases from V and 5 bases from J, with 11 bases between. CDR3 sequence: CSASGGVDQPQHF. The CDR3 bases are TGCAGTGCTAGCGGGGGCGTGGATCAGCCCCAGCATTTT.

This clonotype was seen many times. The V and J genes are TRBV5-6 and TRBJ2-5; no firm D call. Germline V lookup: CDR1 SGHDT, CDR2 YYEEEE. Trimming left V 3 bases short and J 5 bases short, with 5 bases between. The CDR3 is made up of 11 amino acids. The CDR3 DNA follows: TGTGCCAGCAGCTCGCGGGAGACCCAGTACTTC. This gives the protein CASSSRETQYF.

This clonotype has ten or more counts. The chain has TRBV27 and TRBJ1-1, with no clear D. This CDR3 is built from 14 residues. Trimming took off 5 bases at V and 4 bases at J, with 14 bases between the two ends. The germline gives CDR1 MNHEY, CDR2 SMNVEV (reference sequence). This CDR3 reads CASSTPGLSTEAFF. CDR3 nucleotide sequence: TGTGCCAGCAGTACCCCGGGTTTGAGCACTGAAGCTTTCTTT.

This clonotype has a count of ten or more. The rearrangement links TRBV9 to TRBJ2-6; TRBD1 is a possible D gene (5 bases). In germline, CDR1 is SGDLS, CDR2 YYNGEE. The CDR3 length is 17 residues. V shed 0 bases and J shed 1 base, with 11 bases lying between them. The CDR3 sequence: CASSVGLTASGANVLTF. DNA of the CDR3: TGTGCCAGCAGCGTAGGGTTGACAGCGTCTGGGGCCAACGTCCTGACTTTC.

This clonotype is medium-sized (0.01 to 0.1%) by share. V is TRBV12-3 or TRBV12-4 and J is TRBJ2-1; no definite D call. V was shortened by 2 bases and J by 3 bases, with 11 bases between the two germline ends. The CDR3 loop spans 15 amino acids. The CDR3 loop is CASSLRAQIYNEQFF. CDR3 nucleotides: TGTGCCAGCAGTTTAAGGGCCCAAATCTACAATGAGCAGTTCTTC.

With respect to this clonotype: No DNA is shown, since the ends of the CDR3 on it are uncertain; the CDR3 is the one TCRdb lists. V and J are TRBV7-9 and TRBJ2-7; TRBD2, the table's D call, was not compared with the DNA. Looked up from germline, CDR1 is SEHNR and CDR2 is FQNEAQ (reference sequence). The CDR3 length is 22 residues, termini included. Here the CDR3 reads CDSSFYICSATRTSGRAYEQYF.

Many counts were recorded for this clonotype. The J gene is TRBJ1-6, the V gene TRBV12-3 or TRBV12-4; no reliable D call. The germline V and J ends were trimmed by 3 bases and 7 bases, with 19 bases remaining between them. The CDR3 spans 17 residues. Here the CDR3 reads CASSFSPGRKTNSPLHF. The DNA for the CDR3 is TGTGCCAGCAGTTTCAGCCCGGGCCGTAAGACCAATTCACCCCTCCACTTT.

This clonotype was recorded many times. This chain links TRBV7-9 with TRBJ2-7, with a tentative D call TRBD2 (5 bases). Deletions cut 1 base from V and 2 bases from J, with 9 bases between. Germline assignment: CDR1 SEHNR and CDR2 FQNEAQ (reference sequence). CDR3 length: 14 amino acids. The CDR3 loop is CASSLGGIPYEQYF. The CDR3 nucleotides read TGTGCCAGCAGCTTAGGAGGGATTCCCTACGAGCAGTACTTC.

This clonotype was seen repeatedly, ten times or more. The CDR3 loop is CASTSVGVDTEAFF. CDR3 nucleotide sequence: TGCGCCAGCACCTCCGTCGGGGTTGACACTGAAGCTTTCTTT. The chain is built from TRBV5-1 and TRBJ1-1, with D uncertain. Germline values: CDR1 SGHRS, CDR2 YFSETQ. The CDR3 totals 14 residues. V lost 6 bases, J lost 3 bases, and 15 bases lay in between.

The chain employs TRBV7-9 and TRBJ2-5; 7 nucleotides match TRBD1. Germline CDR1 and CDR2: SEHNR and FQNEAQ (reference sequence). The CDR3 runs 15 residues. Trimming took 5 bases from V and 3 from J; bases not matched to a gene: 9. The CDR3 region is CASSVTGQLKETQYF. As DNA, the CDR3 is TGTGCCAGCAGCGTGACGGGACAGCTAAAAGAGACCCAGTACTTC.

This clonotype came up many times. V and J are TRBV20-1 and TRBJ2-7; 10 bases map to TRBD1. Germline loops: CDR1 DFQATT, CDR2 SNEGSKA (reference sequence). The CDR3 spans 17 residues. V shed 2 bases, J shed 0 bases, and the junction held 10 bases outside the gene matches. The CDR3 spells CSARPFLGQGLSYEQYF. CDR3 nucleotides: TGCAGTGCTAGACCCTTCCTGGGACAGGGGCTCTCCTACGAGCAGTACTTC.

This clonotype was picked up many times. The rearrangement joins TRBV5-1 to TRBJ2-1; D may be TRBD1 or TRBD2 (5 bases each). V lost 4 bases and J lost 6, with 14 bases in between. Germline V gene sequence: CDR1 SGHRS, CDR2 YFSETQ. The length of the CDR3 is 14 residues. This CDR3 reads CASSIRGAGNEQFF. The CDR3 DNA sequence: TGCGCCAGCAGCATACGGGGCGCCGGCAATGAGCAGTTCTTC.

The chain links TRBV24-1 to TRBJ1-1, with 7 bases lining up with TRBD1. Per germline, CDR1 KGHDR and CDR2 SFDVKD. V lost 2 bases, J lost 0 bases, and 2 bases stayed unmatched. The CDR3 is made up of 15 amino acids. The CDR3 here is CATSDSTGLNTEAFF. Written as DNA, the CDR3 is TGTGCCACCAGTGATTCGACAGGGCTGAACACTGAAGCTTTCTTT.

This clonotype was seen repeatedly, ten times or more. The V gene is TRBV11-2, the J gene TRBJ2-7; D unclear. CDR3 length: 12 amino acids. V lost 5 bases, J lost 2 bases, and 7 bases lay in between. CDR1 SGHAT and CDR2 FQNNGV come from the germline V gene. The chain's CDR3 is CASSPTTYEQYF. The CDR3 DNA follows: TGTGCCAGCAGCCCCACCACCTACGAGCAGTACTTC.

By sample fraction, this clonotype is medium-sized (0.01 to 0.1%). The CDR3 sequence is CASSFGGDEQFF. CDR3 DNA sequence: TGCGCCAGCAGCTTTGGCGGCGATGAGCAGTTCTTC. V is TRBV5-1 and J is TRBJ2-1; no clear D gene. V lost 2 bases, J lost 8 bases, and 8 bases lay in between. The CDR3 is made up of 12 amino acids. Looked up from germline, CDR1 is SGHRS and CDR2 is YFSETQ.

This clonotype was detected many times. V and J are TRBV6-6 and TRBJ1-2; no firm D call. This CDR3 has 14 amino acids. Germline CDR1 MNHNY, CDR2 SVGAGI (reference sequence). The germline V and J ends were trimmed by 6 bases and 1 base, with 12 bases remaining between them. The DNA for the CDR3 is TGTGCCAGCAGCCTTACCGGGAATAACTATGGCTACACCTTC. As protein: CASSLTGNNYGYTF.

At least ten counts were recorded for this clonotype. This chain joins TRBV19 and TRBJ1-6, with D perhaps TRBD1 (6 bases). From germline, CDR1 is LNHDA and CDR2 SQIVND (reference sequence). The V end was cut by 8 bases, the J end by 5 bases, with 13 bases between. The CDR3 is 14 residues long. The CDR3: CASVGQRNNSPLHF. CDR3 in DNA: TGTGCCAGTGTCGGACAGCGGAATAATTCACCCCTCCACTTT.

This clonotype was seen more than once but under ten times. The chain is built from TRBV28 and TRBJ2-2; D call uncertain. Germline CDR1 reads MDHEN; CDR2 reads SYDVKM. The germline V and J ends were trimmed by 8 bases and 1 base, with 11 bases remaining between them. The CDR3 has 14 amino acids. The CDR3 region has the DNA TGTGCCAGCGGCGCCCGAGTGAACACCGGGGAGCTGTTTTTT. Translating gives CASGARVNTGELFF.

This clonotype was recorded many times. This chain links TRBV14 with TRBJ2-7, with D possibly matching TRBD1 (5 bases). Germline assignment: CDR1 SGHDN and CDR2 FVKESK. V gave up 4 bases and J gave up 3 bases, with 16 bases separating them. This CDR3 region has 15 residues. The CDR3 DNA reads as TGTGCCAGCAGCCCAATCCCGGACACAAACTACGAGCAGTACTTC. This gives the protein CASSPIPDTNYEQYF.

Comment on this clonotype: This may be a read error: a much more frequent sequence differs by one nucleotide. CDR3 sequence reads: CSARGPTYTQYF. CDR3 DNA sequence: TGCAGTGCTAGGGGCCCCACATATACGCAGTATTTT. This chain connects TRBV20-1 to TRBJ2-3; D ambiguous. Germline lookup yields CDR1 DFQATT and CDR2 SNEGSKA (reference sequence). The CDR3 spans 12 residues.

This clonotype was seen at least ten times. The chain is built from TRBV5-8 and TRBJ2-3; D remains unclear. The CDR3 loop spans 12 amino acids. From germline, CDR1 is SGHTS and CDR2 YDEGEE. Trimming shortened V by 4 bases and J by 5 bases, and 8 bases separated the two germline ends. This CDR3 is CASSPSRDTQYF. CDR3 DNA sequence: TGTGCCAGCAGCCCGTCCCGAGATACGCAGTATTTT.

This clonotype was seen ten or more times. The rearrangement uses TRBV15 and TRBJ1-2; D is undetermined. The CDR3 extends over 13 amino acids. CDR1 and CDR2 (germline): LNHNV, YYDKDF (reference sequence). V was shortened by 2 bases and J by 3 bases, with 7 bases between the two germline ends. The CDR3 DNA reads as TGTGCCACCAGCAGACTACGGGACTATGGCTACACCTTC. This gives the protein CATSRLRDYGYTF.